This T cell receptor (beta chain) stems from a study of metastatic and nonmetastatic thyroid tumors. Study-wide context: Across blood and tumor or nodule tissue, repertoires from malignant and benign thyroid patients were compared with one another.

In the authors' workflow: A papillary thyroid cancer distant-metastasis classifier was built from CDR3 differences across clinicopathological groups. TCRdb re-analyzed the PCR reads using MiXCR. It is TCRdb's table, rather than the study itself, that gives the V and J calls and clone size. The sample contains 35,000 to 40,000 clones, approximately 30% of which appear only once. This clone was seen only a few times. Its antigen is not identified. Points from the study as a whole: For both blood and tumor, malignant thyroid tumors reportedly showed significantly higher TCR beta diversity than benign nodules did.

Patients had received no treatment of any kind before thyroid surgery. The origin of this receptor is a male donor with papillary thyroid cancer or a benign thyroid nodule (not recorded which). Some clones in this sample may be carry-over from other donors' samples. Input material: blood.

CDR3 coding DNA: TGCGCCAGCAGACACGGGACAGGAGGATATGGCTACACCTTC. It yields the protein CASRHGTGGYGYTF. The rearrangement uses TRBV5-1 and TRBJ1-2, with 8 bases identical to TRBD1. There are 14 residues in the CDR3. The ends lost 5 bases at V and 5 bases at J; junction bases unmatched: 8. CDR1 SGHRS and CDR2 YFSETQ come from the germline V gene.